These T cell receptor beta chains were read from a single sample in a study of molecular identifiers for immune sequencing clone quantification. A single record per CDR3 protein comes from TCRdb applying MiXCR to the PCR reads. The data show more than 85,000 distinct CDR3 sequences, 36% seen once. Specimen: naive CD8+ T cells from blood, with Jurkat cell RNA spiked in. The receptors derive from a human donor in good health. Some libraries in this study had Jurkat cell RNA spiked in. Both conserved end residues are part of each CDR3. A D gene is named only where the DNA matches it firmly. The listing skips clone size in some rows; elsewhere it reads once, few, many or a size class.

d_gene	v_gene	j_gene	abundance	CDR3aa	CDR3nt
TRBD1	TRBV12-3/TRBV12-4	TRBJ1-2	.	CASQDREFGYAF	TGTGCCAGCCAGGACAGGGAGTTTGGCTACGCCTTC
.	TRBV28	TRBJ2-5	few	CASSPEQGKETQYF	TGTGCCAGCAGCCCAGAGCAAGGAAAAGAGACCCAGTACTTC
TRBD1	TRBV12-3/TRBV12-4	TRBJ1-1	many	CASSTNLGTGGPFF	TGTGCCAGCAGCACCAACCTGGGGACAGGGGGACCTTTCTTT
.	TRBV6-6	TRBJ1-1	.	CASREGQTEAFF	TGTGCCAGCAGGGAGGGCCAGACAGAAGCTTTCTTT
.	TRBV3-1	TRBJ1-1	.	CASSQVLDTEAFF	TGTGCCAGCAGCCAAGTCCTCGACACTGAAGCTTTCTTT
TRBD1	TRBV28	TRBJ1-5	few	CASSGTDNQPQHF	TGTGCCAGCAGCGGGACAGATAATCAGCCCCAGCATTTT
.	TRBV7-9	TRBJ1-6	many	CASSGLGHSPLHF	TGTGCCAGCAGCGGCCTGGGGCATTCACCCCTCCACTTT
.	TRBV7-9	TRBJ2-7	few	CASREGGTDYEQYF	TGTGCCAGCAGAGAAGGAGGGACAGACTACGAGCAGTACTTC
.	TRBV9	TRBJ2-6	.	CASSVQGLPGVLTF	TGTGCCAGCAGCGTGCAAGGTTTACCTGGCGTCCTGACTTTC
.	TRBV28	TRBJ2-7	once	CASTPNSRANEQYF	TGTGCCAGCACTCCTAATTCGCGTGCAAACGAGCAGTACTTC
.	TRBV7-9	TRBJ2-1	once	CASSLGSHNEQFF	TGTGCCAGCAGCTTAGGCTCTCACAATGAGCAGTTCTTC
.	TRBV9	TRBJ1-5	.	CASSVVSGLVWGNQPQHF	TGTGCCAGCAGCGTAGTGTCAGGGTTGGTTTGGGGCAATCAGCCCCAGCATTTT
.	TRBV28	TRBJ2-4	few	CASSFRQVDIQYF	TGTGCCAGCAGTTTTAGGCAGGTGGACATTCAGTACTTC
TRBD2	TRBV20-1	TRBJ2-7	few	CSAPGERGYEQYF	TGCAGTGCTCCCGGGGAGCGGGGCTACGAGCAGTACTTC
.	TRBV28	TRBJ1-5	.	CASSIRGLGDNQPQHF	TGTGCCAGCAGTATACGCGGTCTTGGGGACAATCAGCCCCAGCATTTT
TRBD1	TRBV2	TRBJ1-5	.	CASRAGQCLEPQHF	TGTGCCAGCAGAGCGGGACAGTGTCTAGAGCCCCAGCATTTT
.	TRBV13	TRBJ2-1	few	CASSPYWTERKGYNEQFF	TGTGCCAGCAGCCCATATTGGACGGAGCGTAAAGGTTACAATGAGCAGTTCTTC
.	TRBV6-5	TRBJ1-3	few	CASSYSNGAGNTIYF	TGTGCCAGCAGTTACTCGAATGGGGCGGGAAACACCATATATTTT
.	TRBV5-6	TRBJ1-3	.	CASRYGYGNSGNTIYF	TGTGCCAGCAGGTACGGGTACGGCAATTCTGGAAACACCATATATTTT
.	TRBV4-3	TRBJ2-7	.	CASSQGVGAYEQYF	TGCGCCAGCAGCCAAGGAGTTGGAGCCTACGAGCAGTACTTC
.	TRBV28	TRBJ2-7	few	CASSLPGDTTWSYEQYF	TGTGCCAGCAGTTTGCCGGGAGATACCACTTGGTCCTACGAGCAGTACTTC
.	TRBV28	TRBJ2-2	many	CASSFSRAGELFF	TGTGCCAGCAGTTTTTCCAGGGCCGGGGAGCTGTTTTTT
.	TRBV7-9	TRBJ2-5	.	CASSLVVTQSETQYF	TGTGCCAGCAGCTTAGTGGTGACGCAGTCAGAGACCCAGTACTTC
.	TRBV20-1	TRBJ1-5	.	CSARDSPYSNQPQHF	TGCAGTGCTAGAGACTCCCCTTATAGCAATCAGCCCCAGCATTTT
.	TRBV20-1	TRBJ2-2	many	CSARDNTGELFF	TGCAGTGCTAGAGATAACACCGGGGAGCTGTTTTTT
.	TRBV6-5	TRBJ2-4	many	CASSLGAWVAKNIQYF	TGTGCCAGCAGTTTGGGGGCGTGGGTGGCCAAAAACATTCAGTACTTC
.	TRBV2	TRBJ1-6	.	CASSATEGHYNSPLHF	TGTGCCAGCAGTGCGACCGAAGGGCACTATAATTCACCCCTCCACTTT
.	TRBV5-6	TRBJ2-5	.	CASSSTPLETQYF	TGTGCCAGCAGCTCTACCCCGCTAGAGACCCAGTACTTC
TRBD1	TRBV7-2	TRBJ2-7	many	CASSFTGTGYEQYF	TGTGCCAGCAGTTTCACCGGGACAGGGTACGAGCAGTACTTC
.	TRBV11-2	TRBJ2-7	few	CASSLVVEQYF	TGTGCCAGCAGCTTAGTAGTCGAGCAGTACTTC
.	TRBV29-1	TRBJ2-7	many	CSVEDRISGGGEQYF	TGCAGCGTTGAAGATCGAATTAGCGGAGGGGGCGAGCAGTACTTC